These T cell receptor beta chains were read from a single sample in a study of PD-1 blockade in classical Hodgkin lymphoma. Data came from immunoSEQ multiplex PCR; TCRdb stores just in-frame clones and leaves some out. The table includes roughly 13,000 clones, more than 90% detected once. Sequencing used peripheral blood mononuclear cells (PBMCs), obtained at baseline. The receptors were gathered from a human donor with classical Hodgkin lymphoma. Each CDR3 is given with its conserved first and last residue. Fields, in order: CDR3 length, J gene, V gene, CDR3 protein.

14,TRBJ2-2,TRBV15,CATSRDAVTGELFF
16,TRBJ1-2,TRBV5-6,CASRTTQTGTVYGYTF
14,TRBJ2-2,TRBV4-1,CASSQVGAAGELFF
13,TRBJ2-1,TRBV5-1,CASSLDGDNEQFF
14,TRBJ2-2,TRBV11-2,CASSWDRNTGELFF
18,TRBJ1-5,TRBV5-5,CASSYERPGQGANQPQHF
17,TRBJ2-1,TRBV7-8,CASSTFSGTSGLRAQFF
15,TRBJ2-7,TRBV5-1,CASSELGQGSYEQYF
14,TRBJ1-2,TRBV7-9,CASSSQQAIYGYTF
15,TRBJ1-2,TRBV28,CASSLGPGQAYGYTF
14,TRBJ2-7,TRBV6-5,CASSYGGLSSEQYF
17,TRBJ2-5,TRBV7-3,CASSLAREPTLKETQYF
15,TRBJ1-4,TRBV6-5,CASGAIGTGSEKLFF
16,TRBJ1-4,TRBV5-6,CASSFDYRGPFEKLFF
16,TRBJ1-2,TRBV5-1,CASSSVPGQVNYGYTF
16,TRBJ2-7,TRBV7-6,CASSFRAGDHTGEQYF
16,TRBJ1-1,TRBV6-6,CASSSRPRGTNTEAFF
15,TRBJ1-4,TRBV9,CASSVTGTGNEKLFF
16,TRBJ2-7,TRBV6-5,CASSYLSTGGRNEQYF
18,TRBJ2-1,TRBV7-9,CASSFYLLVAGGYNEQFF
12,TRBJ2-1,TRBV6-6,CASSYTWDEQFF
15,TRBJ2-7,TRBV2,CASSERGDVSYEQYF
14,TRBJ2-5,TRBV4-1,CASSHAGFQETQYF
14,TRBJ2-7,TRBV7-8,CASSIRQGLYEQYF
15,TRBJ1-5,TRBV6-1,CASSEAQGDGQPQHF
14,TRBJ2-5,TRBV5-1,CASSFQQGGETQYF
15,TRBJ2-2,TRBV7-6,CASSRDYLNTGELFF
17,TRBJ2-7,TRBV5-4,CASSPKGRTGAHYEQYF